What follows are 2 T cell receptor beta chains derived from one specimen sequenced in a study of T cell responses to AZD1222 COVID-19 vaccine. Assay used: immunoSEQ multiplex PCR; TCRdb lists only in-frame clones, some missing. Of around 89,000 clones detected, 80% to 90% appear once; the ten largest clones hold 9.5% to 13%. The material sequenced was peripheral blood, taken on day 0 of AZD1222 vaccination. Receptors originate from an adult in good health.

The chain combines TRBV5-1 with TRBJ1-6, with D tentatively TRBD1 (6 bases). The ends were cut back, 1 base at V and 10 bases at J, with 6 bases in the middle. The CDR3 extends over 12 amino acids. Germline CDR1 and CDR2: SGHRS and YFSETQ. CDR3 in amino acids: CASSLQGSPLHF. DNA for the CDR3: TGCGCCAGCAGCTTGCAGGGGTCACCCCTCCACTTT.

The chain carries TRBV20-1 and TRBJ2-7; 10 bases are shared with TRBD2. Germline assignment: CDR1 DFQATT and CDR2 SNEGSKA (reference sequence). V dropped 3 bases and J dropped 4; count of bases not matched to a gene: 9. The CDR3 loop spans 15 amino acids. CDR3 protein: CSASGSGRTSYEQYF. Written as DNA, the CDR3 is TGCAGTGCTAGTGGTAGCGGGAGGACTTCTTACGAGCAGTACTTC.